Listed below are T cell receptor beta chains from one sample, sequenced in a study of CD8 T cells in Susac syndrome. MiXCR, applied by TCRdb to the immunoSEQ multiplex PCR reads, yields one record per CDR3 protein. The sample records under 200,000 distinct CDR3 sequences, more than 95% being singletons. Sequencing input: CD4+ T cells from PBMCs. The receptors derive from a human donor with Susac syndrome. The CDR3 runs from the conserved cysteine through the conserved F or W. A D gene is named only where the DNA matches it firmly. Not all rows give a size; the values are once, few, many and, for expanded clones, a class.

v_call,j_call,clone_size,d_call,cdr3_nt,cdr3_aa
TRBV2,TRBJ2-5,-,-,TGTGCCAGCAGTGTGTCTCGGCTAGCTGGGGAGACCCAGTACTTC,CASSVSRLAGETQYF
TRBV18,TRBJ2-4,-,-,TGTGCCAGCTCACCGGGGTTGCAAAACATTCAGTACTTC,CASSPGLQNIQYF
TRBV2,TRBJ1-4,-,-,TGTGCCAGCAGTGCCGTAGGGACGGACAATGAAAAACTGTTTTTT,CASSAVGTDNEKLFF
TRBV5-4,TRBJ1-2,-,-,TGTGCCAGCAGCTTGGCGTCCGGGATCGATGGCTACACCTTC,CASSLASGIDGYTF
TRBV7-9,TRBJ2-3,-,TRBD1,TGTGCCAGCACGGGACAGGGGACAGATACGCAGTATTTT,CASTGQGTDTQYF
TRBV18,TRBJ2-1,-,-,TGTGCCAGCGTCCCCGGGGTGGACAATGAGCAGTTCTTC,CASVPGVDNEQFF
TRBV20-1,TRBJ2-5,-,-,TGCAGTGCTAGTCTCGGCGTGTCTTCCGAGACCCAGTACTTC,CSASLGVSSETQYF
TRBV6-6,TRBJ2-7,-,-,TGTGCCAGCGGAATAGGGGGGTACGAGCAGTACTTC,CASGIGGYEQYF
TRBV29-1,TRBJ2-2,-,-,TGCAGCGTCCGTCGGTCGGTAACGGGGACCGGGGAGCTGTTTTTT,CSVRRSVTGTGELFF
TRBV7-9,TRBJ1-1,-,-,TGTGCCAGCAGCTTATCCCGAGACACTGAAGCTTTCTTT,CASSLSRDTEAFF
TRBV28,TRBJ2-5,once,-,TGTGCCAGCAGTTTTATTAGCGGTCTCCCAGAGACCCAGTACTTC,CASSFISGLPETQYF
TRBV18,TRBJ2-7,-,TRBD2,TGTGCCAGCTCACCACGACTAGCGGGAGCCCACGCGACCGAGCAGTACTTC,CASSPRLAGAHATEQYF
TRBV4-3,TRBJ1-3,-,-,TGCGCCAGCAGCCAAGCGGGGGCGAACTCTGGAAACACCATATATTTT,CASSQAGANSGNTIYF
TRBV20-1,TRBJ2-5,-,TRBD2,TGCAGTGCTAGCCTGGATAGCGGGGAGACCCAGTACTTC,CSASLDSGETQYF
TRBV4-2,TRBJ2-1,once,-,TGTGCCAGCAGCCAGTTTAGCGGCTACAATGAGCAGTTCTTC,CASSQFSGYNEQFF
TRBV28,TRBJ1-1,-,TRBD1,TGTGCCAGCAGTTGGGACAGGACGACTGAAGCTTTCTTT,CASSWDRTTEAFF
TRBV5-6,TRBJ2-6,few,-,TGTGCCAGCAGCCCTGGGACCAACGTCCTGACTTTC,CASSPGTNVLTF
TRBV29-1,TRBJ1-1,-,-,TGCAGCGCCGAAAACAGGGAAGGGGCTTTCTTT,CSAENREGAFF
TRBV12-3/TRBV12-4,TRBJ2-2,-,-,TGTGCCAGCAGTATGATTGACACCGGGGAGCTGTTTTTT,CASSMIDTGELFF
TRBV9,TRBJ2-1,-,TRBD2,TGTGCCAGCAGCGCCGAGACTAGCGGGATCGTCTTGGGTGAGCAGTTCTTC,CASSAETSGIVLGEQFF
TRBV10-3,TRBJ1-2,once,TRBD1,TGTGCCATCAGTGGGAGGGGGACAGGACCTGATAACTATGGCTACACCTTC,CAISGRGTGPDNYGYTF
TRBV5-1,TRBJ2-5,-,-,TGCGCCAGCAGCCCCTCAGCGGGCCAAGAGACCCAGTACTTC,CASSPSAGQETQYF
TRBV21-1,TRBJ2-3,-,-,TGTGCCAGCAGCAAACCGCCGGACAGGGGAGATACGCAGTATTTT,CASSKPPDRGDTQYF
TRBV6-5,TRBJ2-5,-,TRBD2,TGTGCCAGCAGTTACAGGACTAGCGGGGCCGAGACCCAGTACTTC,CASSYRTSGAETQYF
TRBV9,TRBJ2-1,-,-,TGTGCCAGCAGCGTGGGAGCGGAGAGCAATGAGCAGTTCTTC,CASSVGAESNEQFF
TRBV20-1,TRBJ2-1,-,TRBD2,TGCAGTGCTAGTAGAACGACTAGCGGGAGGAACGAGCAGTTCTTC,CSASRTTSGRNEQFF
TRBV18,TRBJ2-7,-,-,TGTGCCAGCTCACCAGTAAATCCATCCTCAGGTTCCGAGCAGTACTTC,CASSPVNPSSGSEQYF
TRBV15,TRBJ2-6,-,TRBD1,TGTGCCACCAGCAGAGATCCGACAGGGCCTTCTGGGGCCAACGTCCTGACTTTC,CATSRDPTGPSGANVLTF
TRBV20-1,TRBJ2-5,-,TRBD2,TGCAGTGCTTGGACTAGCTCGTACCAAGAGACCCAGTACTTC,CSAWTSSYQETQYF
TRBV28,TRBJ1-2,-,-,TGTGCCAGCATGGGCCGCTGGGGCTATGGCTACACCTTC,CASMGRWGYGYTF
TRBV29-1,TRBJ2-1,-,-,TGCAGCGTTGGAAGCGGTAACTACAATGAGCAGTTCTTC,CSVGSGNYNEQFF
TRBV20-1,TRBJ1-2,-,-,TGCAGTGCTAGATCGCGGGAGATGGGCTACACCTTC,CSARSREMGYTF
TRBV29-1,TRBJ1-1,-,-,TGCAGCGGAACAGGTGCCACTGAAGCTTTCTTT,CSGTGATEAFF
TRBV7-9,TRBJ2-2,once,-,TGTGCCAGCAGCTTGGGTGTAACGACCGGGGAGCTGTTTTTT,CASSLGVTTGELFF
TRBV6-6,TRBJ2-7,-,TRBD2,TGTGCCAGCAGTCCGGGCGGGAGGGCAGGCGAGCAGTACTTC,CASSPGGRAGEQYF
TRBV5-6,TRBJ2-3,-,TRBD1,TGTGCCAGCAGCTTGATTGGGACAGGGTTGTCGGATACGCAGTATTTT,CASSLIGTGLSDTQYF
TRBV20-1,TRBJ1-2,-,-,TGCAGTGCTACCATCCGGCAAATAATTAACTATGGCTACACCTTC,CSATIRQIINYGYTF
TRBV6-2/TRBV6-3,TRBJ1-1,-,TRBD1,TGTGCCAGCAGTTCTCAGGGACAGGCGTTAAACACTGAAGCTTTCTTT,CASSSQGQALNTEAFF
TRBV5-1,TRBJ1-6,-,-,TGCGCCAGCAGCTTGGCCAGGAATTCACCCCTCCACTTT,CASSLARNSPLHF
TRBV5-1,TRBJ2-1,-,-,TGCGCCAGCAGCCCTCGAGGTACGGGGGATTACAATGAGCAGTTCTTC,CASSPRGTGDYNEQFF
TRBV5-1,TRBJ2-7,-,-,TGCGCCAGCAGCTTGGGAGGGAGTCGCTACGAGCAGTACTTC,CASSLGGSRYEQYF
TRBV7-9,TRBJ2-6,-,-,TGTGCCAGCAGCTTAGGAGACAGAGGTGGGGCCAACGTCCTGACTTTC,CASSLGDRGGANVLTF
TRBV29-1,TRBJ2-5,-,-,TGCAGCGTTGGCTTAGCGGAAGAGACCCAGTACTTC,CSVGLAEETQYF
TRBV15,TRBJ1-1,-,TRBD1,TGTGCCACCAGCACCTCATGGAGGGGGCCGGACACTGAAGCTTTCTTT,CATSTSWRGPDTEAFF
TRBV6-5,TRBJ2-5,-,TRBD2,TGTGCCAGCAGTTACTTCGGCGGGGGAAAAGAGACCCAGTACTTC,CASSYFGGGKETQYF
TRBV20-1,TRBJ1-4,-,-,TGCAGTGCTAGAGGAAGTAGACCTTATGAAAAACTGTTTTTT,CSARGSRPYEKLFF
TRBV30,TRBJ1-2,-,-,TGTGCCTGGAGTGTTAACAGGCTAAACTATGGCTACACCTTC,CAWSVNRLNYGYTF
TRBV7-2,TRBJ2-2,-,-,TGTGCCAGCAGCTTAATTGTAAACACCGGGGAGCTGTTTTTT,CASSLIVNTGELFF
TRBV4-1,TRBJ2-4,-,TRBD1,TGCGCCAGCAGCCAAGAGGGGTTGACAGGGGCTTCCAAAAACATTCAGTACTTC,CASSQEGLTGASKNIQYF
TRBV4-2,TRBJ2-7,-,-,TGTGCCAGCAGCCAAGATACAACCGCGGCCGGGGAGCAGTACTTC,CASSQDTTAAGEQYF
TRBV4-1,TRBJ2-4,once,-,TGCGCCAGCAGCCAAGATGCGGATGGTCGGGTAGCCAAAAACATTCAGTACTTC,CASSQDADGRVAKNIQYF
TRBV29-1,TRBJ2-3,-,TRBD1,TGCAGCGTTGGGCAGACAGGGGGATTCGATACGCAGTATTTT,CSVGQTGGFDTQYF
TRBV29-1,TRBJ1-1,-,-,TGCAGCGTATCGACAGGTTGGAACACTGAAGCTTTCTTT,CSVSTGWNTEAFF
TRBV28,TRBJ2-7,-,TRBD1,TGCGCCAGCAGTGCCTCCCCTCCGACAGGGGGCACCTACGAGCAGTACTTC,CASSASPPTGGTYEQYF